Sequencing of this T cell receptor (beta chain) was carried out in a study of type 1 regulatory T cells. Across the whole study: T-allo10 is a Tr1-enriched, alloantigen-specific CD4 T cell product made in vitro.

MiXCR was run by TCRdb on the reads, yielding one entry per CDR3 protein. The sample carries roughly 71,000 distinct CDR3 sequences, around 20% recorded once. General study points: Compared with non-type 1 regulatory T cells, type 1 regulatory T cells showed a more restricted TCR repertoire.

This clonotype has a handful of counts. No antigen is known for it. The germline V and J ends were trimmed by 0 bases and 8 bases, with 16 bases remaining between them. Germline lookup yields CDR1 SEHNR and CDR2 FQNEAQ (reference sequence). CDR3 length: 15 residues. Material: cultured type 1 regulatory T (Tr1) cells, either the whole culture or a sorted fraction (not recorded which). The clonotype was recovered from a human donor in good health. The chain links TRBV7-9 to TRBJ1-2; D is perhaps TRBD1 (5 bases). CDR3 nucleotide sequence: TGTGCCAGCAGCTTAGCGGGACTCCTGTATGAAGGCTACACCTTC. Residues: CASSLAGLLYEGYTF.